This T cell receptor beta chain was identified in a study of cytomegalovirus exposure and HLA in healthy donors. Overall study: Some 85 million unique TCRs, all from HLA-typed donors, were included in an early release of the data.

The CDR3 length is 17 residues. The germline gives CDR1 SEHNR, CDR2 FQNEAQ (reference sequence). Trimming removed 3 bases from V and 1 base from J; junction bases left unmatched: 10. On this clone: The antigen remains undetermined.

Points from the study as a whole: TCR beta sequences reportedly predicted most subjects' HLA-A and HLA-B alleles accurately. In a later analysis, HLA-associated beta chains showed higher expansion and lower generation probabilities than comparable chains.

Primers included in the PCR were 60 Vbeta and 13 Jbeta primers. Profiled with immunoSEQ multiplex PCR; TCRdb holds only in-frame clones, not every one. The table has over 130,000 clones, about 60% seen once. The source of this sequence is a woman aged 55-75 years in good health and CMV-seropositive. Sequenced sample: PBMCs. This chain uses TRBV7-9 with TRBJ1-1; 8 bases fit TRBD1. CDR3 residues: CASSFSRPGGQNTEAFF. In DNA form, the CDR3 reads TGTGCCAGCAGCTTTTCGAGGCCAGGGGGCCAGAACACTGAAGCTTTCTTT.